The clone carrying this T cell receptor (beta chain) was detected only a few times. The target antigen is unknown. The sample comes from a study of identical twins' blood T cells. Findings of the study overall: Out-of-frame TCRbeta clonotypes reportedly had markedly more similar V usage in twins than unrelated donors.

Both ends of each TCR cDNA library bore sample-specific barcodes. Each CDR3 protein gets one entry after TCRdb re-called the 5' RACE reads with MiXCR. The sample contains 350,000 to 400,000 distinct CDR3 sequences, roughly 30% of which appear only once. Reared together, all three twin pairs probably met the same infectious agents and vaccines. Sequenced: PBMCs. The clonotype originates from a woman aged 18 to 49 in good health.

The CDR3 coding sequence is TGTGCCACCAGCAAGCGGGAGGCAGATACGCAGTATTTT. Protein sequence: CATSKREADTQYF. The V gene is TRBV15, the J gene TRBJ2-3, with TRBD2 identical over 9 bases. The CDR3 has 13 amino acids. Germline CDR1 is LNHNV and CDR2 is YYDKDF (reference sequence). Unmatched junction bases numbered 0, after V lost 4 bases and J lost 4 bases.